The 28 T cell receptor beta chains listed next were all sequenced from one sample in a study of long-term antiretroviral therapy in people with HIV. The assay, immunoSEQ v3.0, was run at survey level. Here immunoSEQ multiplex PCR was the method, and the copy in TCRdb shows in-frame clones only, minus some. The sample consists of roughly 40,000 clones, roughly 93% of them appearing once. Specimen: unsorted PBMCs, collected roughly 9.4 years after starting antiretroviral therapy. The receptors shown here come from a man aged 30 to 45 with HIV.

V gene TRBV5-1 combines with J gene TRBJ2-1; no clear D gene. In germline, CDR1 is SGHRS, CDR2 YFSETQ. The CDR3 extends over 15 amino acids. The V end lost 6 bases, the J end lost 0 bases, and 13 bases lay between the germline ends. The CDR3 coding sequence is TGCGCCAGCAATCCGGGTCAGAACTCCTACAATGAGCAGTTCTTC. It encodes CASNPGQNSYNEQFF.

The chain employs TRBV28 and TRBJ2-7; D may be TRBD2 (7 bases). The CDR3 totals 13 residues. V dropped 10 bases and J dropped 4 bases, with 17 bases sitting between them. Germline CDR1 and CDR2: MDHEN and SYDVKM. In DNA form, the CDR3 reads TGTGCCACCCAGCCGGGGGGCAGTTACGAGCAGTACTTC. Protein product: CATQPGGSYEQYF.

V and J are TRBV6-1 and TRBJ2-2; D uncertain. The ends were cut back, 7 bases at V and 1 base at J, with 10 bases in the middle. CDR1 is MNHNS and CDR2 is SASEGT in the germline V gene. The CDR3 length is 14 residues. CDR3 sequence reads: CASTRTVNTGELFF. In DNA form, the CDR3 reads TGTGCCAGCACTAGGACGGTGAACACCGGGGAGCTGTTTTTT.

This chain connects TRBV9 to TRBJ2-3; the D is unclear. Per germline, CDR1 SGDLS and CDR2 YYNGEE. Between the trimmed V and J ends, which lost 0 bases and 9 bases, there was a span of 8 bases. CDR3 length: 12 amino acids. The CDR3 DNA sequence: TGTGCCAGCAGCGTAGATGAAAGGACGCAGTATTTT. Its translation is CASSVDERTQYF.

This clone occurred once. The chain uses TRBV6-6 and TRBJ2-7; D ambiguous. Germline CDR1 reads MNHNY; CDR2 reads SVGAGI (reference sequence). This CDR3 contains 13 residues. Trimming pared 0 bases from V and 4 bases from J, leaving 7 bases between. CDR3 sequence reads: CASSYSAEYEQYV. CDR3 nucleotide sequence: TGTGCCAGCAGTTACTCCGCGGAATACGAGCAGTACGTC.

The V gene is TRBV7-8, the J gene TRBJ1-3, with D maybe TRBD1 (5 bases). The CDR3 has 15 amino acids. Per germline, CDR1 SGHVS and CDR2 FQNEAQ. Trimming took off 5 bases at V and 3 bases at J, with 14 bases between the two ends. The CDR3 region is CASSQGAGGGNTIYF. CDR3 DNA: TGTGCCAGCAGCCAAGGGGCCGGCGGTGGAAACACCATATATTTT.

The gene calls are TRBV28 and TRBJ2-1, with 7 bases fitting TRBD2. Germline-derived CDR1 and CDR2 are MDHEN and SYDVKM. The CDR3 is 14 residues long. Trimming removed 6 bases from V and 7 bases from J; junction bases left unmatched: 9. The CDR3 region has the DNA TGTGCCAGCAGCAACTCTTGGGGGGGAAATGAGCAGTTCTTC. This translates into CASSNSWGGNEQFF.

The rearrangement uses TRBV14 and TRBJ1-2; 7 bases map to TRBD1. This CDR3 spans 12 amino acids. Trimming took 4 bases from V and 4 from J; bases not matched to a gene: 0. Per germline, CDR1 SGHDN and CDR2 FVKESK. This chain's CDR3 is CASSRDSYGYTF. In nucleotides, the CDR3 is TGTGCCAGCAGCCGGGACAGCTATGGCTACACCTTC.

V and J are TRBV6-5 and TRBJ1-1; D possibly corresponds to TRBD1 (5 bases). The CDR3 sequence is 16 residues long. Germline CDR1 is MNHEY and CDR2 is SVGAGI. Trimming left V 0 bases short and J 4 bases short, with 15 bases between. Written as DNA, the CDR3 is TGTGCCAGCAGTTACTCGAATCTGGGACTCGGCACTGAAGCTTTCTTT. Its translation: CASSYSNLGLGTEAFF.

The chain has TRBV5-1 and TRBJ2-4, with D possibly matching TRBD1 (6 bases). Germline CDR1 reads SGHRS; CDR2 reads YFSETQ. The V end lost 3 bases, the J end lost 6 bases, and 19 bases lay between the germline ends. CDR3 length equals 16 residues. This chain's CDR3 is CASSWETGTGGNIQYF. In DNA, the CDR3 is TGCGCCAGCAGCTGGGAAACAGGGACCGGAGGAAACATTCAGTACTTC.

This chain connects TRBV28 to TRBJ1-1; no reliable D call. The germline V gene has CDR1 MDHEN and CDR2 SYDVKM. There are 14 residues in the CDR3. V lost 8 bases and J 0 bases, leaving 13 bases between the germline ends. The CDR3 DNA is TGTGCCAGCTTCCCGTCTTCAATGAACACTGAAGCTTTCTTT. It translates to CASFPSSMNTEAFF. The whole variable domain, filled in from reference TRBV28 and TRBJ1-1, reads DVKVTQSSRYLVKRTGEKVFLECVQDMDHENMFWYRQDPGLGLRLIYFSYDVKMKEKGDIPEGYSVSREKKERFSLILESASTNQTSMYLCASFPSSMNTEAFFGQGTRLTVV.

This clone was seen more than once but under ten times. The chain recombines TRBV27 with TRBJ2-1; 8 bases match TRBD2. The CDR3 sequence is 16 residues long. Unmatched junction bases numbered 5, after V lost 2 bases and J lost 2 bases. Looked up from germline, CDR1 is MNHEY and CDR2 is SMNVEV (reference sequence). The CDR3 spells CASSLGSGATYNEQFF. The CDR3 DNA reads TGTGCCAGCAGTTTAGGTAGCGGGGCCACCTACAATGAGCAGTTCTTC.

V usage is TRBV5-1 and J usage is TRBJ1-2; D not resolved. There are 12 residues in the CDR3. Trimming shortened V by 4 bases and J by 9 bases, and 13 bases separated the two germline ends. Germline-derived CDR1 and CDR2 are SGHRS and YFSETQ. In DNA, the CDR3 is TGCGCCAGCAGCGCCGGATCCGGGAGCTACACCTTC. As protein: CASSAGSGSYTF.

The chain recombines TRBV6-4 with TRBJ2-1; D is uncertain. V lost 6 bases and J lost 4, with 10 bases in between. The V gene's germline CDR1 is MRHNA and CDR2 SNTAGT. The CDR3 runs to 13 residues. Here the CDR3 reads CASSADIYNEQFF. The CDR3 DNA is TGTGCCAGCAGCGCAGACATATACAATGAGCAGTTCTTC.

The chain uses TRBV25-1 and TRBJ1-1; D unresolved. V was shortened by 1 base and J by 6 bases, with 9 bases between the two germline ends. This CDR3 spans 13 amino acids. Per germline, CDR1 MGHDK and CDR2 SYGVNS. CDR3 in amino acids: CASSELGISEAFF. CDR3 nucleotide sequence: TGTGCCAGCAGTGAATTGGGGATTTCTGAAGCTTTCTTT.

V and J are TRBV10-3 and TRBJ2-7; TRBD1 matches 7 bases. J lost 3 bases, V lost 5 bases, and 10 bases had no gene match. The CDR3 length is 15 residues. Germline V gene data show CDR1 as ENHRY and CDR2 as SYGVKD. The CDR3 is CAISLNRGPDYEQYV. In nucleotides, the CDR3 is TGTGCCATCAGTTTAAACAGGGGACCTGACTACGAGCAGTACGTC.

The chain recombines TRBV7-2 with TRBJ1-6, with D possibly TRBD1 on 5 matching bases. Germline V gives CDR1 SGHTA, CDR2 FQGNSA. V was pared by 2 bases and J by 3 bases, with 11 bases between. CDR3 size: 16 residues. For the CDR3, the DNA is TGTGCCAGCAGCTTATCGGGACTCTTCTATAATTCACCCCTCCACTTT. It yields the protein CASSLSGLFYNSPLHF.

The chain combines TRBV28 with TRBJ2-5; TRBD2 agrees at 7 bases. V lost 4 bases to trimming and J lost 1 base; unmatched junction nucleotides: 12. The CDR3 consists of 17 residues. Germline assignment: CDR1 MDHEN and CDR2 SYDVKM. CDR3: CASSSTFGGDLQETQYF. CDR3 coding DNA: TGTGCCAGCAGTTCAACCTTTGGGGGGGATCTCCAAGAGACCCAGTACTTC.

The chain carries TRBV5-6 and TRBJ1-4, with D possibly TRBD1 on 6 matching bases. This CDR3 has 14 residues. With 2 bases removed from V and 8 bases from J, the gap between germline ends came to 13 bases. Germline CDR1 and CDR2: SGHDT and YYEEEE. CDR3 protein: CASSLTGMEEKLFF. The CDR3 DNA reads TGTGCCAGCAGCTTAACAGGGATGGAGGAAAAACTGTTTTTT.

This chain connects TRBV2 to TRBJ1-5; D is unclear. The CDR3 covers 13 residues. Germline CDR1 and CDR2: SNHLY and FYNNEI. The V end was cut by 5 bases, the J end by 5 bases, with 10 bases between. In DNA, the CDR3 is TGTGCCAGCAGTTCGGGGTACTATCAGCCCCAGCATTTT. Its protein is CASSSGYYQPQHF.

The rearrangement links TRBV6-5 to TRBJ1-1; D is undetermined. V gave up 6 bases and J gave up 0 bases, with 8 bases separating them. Germline V gene lookup returns CDR1 MNHEY and CDR2 SVGAGI. This CDR3 region has 13 residues. DNA for the CDR3: TGTGCCAGCAGGAGCGAATTGAACACTGAAGCTTTCTTT. Its translation: CASRSELNTEAFF.

The rearrangement uses TRBV6-4 and TRBJ1-1; D is uncertain. Trimming removed 3 bases at V and 4 bases at J, with 9 bases between. The CDR3 runs 13 residues. In germline, CDR1 is MRHNA, CDR2 SNTAGT. CDR3 sequence reads: CASSEWEGTEAFF. The CDR3 nucleotides read TGTGCCAGCAGTGAGTGGGAGGGCACTGAAGCTTTCTTT.

The V and J genes are TRBV5-6 and TRBJ2-5, with 7 nucleotides matching TRBD2. Unmatched junction bases numbered 13, after V lost 2 bases and J lost 3 bases. This CDR3 has 17 amino acids. Per the germline V gene, CDR1 is SGHDT and CDR2 is YYEEEE. In DNA form, the CDR3 reads TGTGCCAGCAGCTTAGGCGTTCTGATGGGAGGGGAAGAGACCCAGTACTTC. The encoded protein is CASSLGVLMGGEETQYF.

The genes are TRBV19 and TRBJ1-6, with D unclear. Germline V gene data show CDR1 as LNHDA and CDR2 as SQIVND (reference sequence). The CDR3 is 14 amino acids. Trimming shortened V by 3 bases and J by 14 bases, and 17 bases separated the two germline ends. CDR3 in DNA: TGTGCCAGTAGTATTGGAGGCGGTACGGGGTCCCTCCACTTT. Translated: CASSIGGGTGSLHF.

The V and J genes are TRBV5-6 and TRBJ2-7; the D is unclear. V was pared by 4 bases and J by 5 bases, with 13 bases between. The germline V gene has CDR1 SGHDT and CDR2 YYEEEE. The CDR3 consists of 13 residues. This chain's CDR3 is CASSLGFFHEQYF. For the CDR3, the DNA is TGTGCCAGCAGCCTGGGGTTTTTCCACGAGCAGTACTTC.

The chain couples TRBV18 to TRBJ1-4; maybe TRBD1 (6 bases). This CDR3 spans 15 amino acids. V lost 0 bases to trimming and J lost 11 bases, with 16 bases between them. CDR1 and CDR2 from the germline V gene are KGHSH and LQKENI. For the CDR3, the DNA is TGTGCCAGCTCACCACCGGGGGGCCAGGAGGGGAAACTGTTTTTT. This codes for CASSPPGGQEGKLFF.

This rearrangement joins TRBV5-1 to TRBJ1-3; a weak D match, TRBD1 (5 bases). This CDR3 spans 16 amino acids. Germline CDR1 is SGHRS and CDR2 is YFSETQ. Trimming took off 0 bases at V and 3 bases at J, with 13 bases between the two ends. The chain's CDR3 is CASSLAGSGSGNTIYF. CDR3 bases: TGCGCCAGCAGCTTGGCAGGGTCCGGTAGTGGAAACACCATATATTTT.

The genes are TRBV10-2 and TRBJ1-3, with D hard to call. This CDR3 comprises 15 residues. V lost 3 bases to trimming and J lost 0 bases, with 9 bases between them. Germline V gene lookup returns CDR1 WSHSY and CDR2 SAAADI. Written as DNA, the CDR3 is TGCGCCAGCAGTGACCTCACCTCCTCTGGAAACACCATATATTTT. Translated: CASSDLTSSGNTIYF.